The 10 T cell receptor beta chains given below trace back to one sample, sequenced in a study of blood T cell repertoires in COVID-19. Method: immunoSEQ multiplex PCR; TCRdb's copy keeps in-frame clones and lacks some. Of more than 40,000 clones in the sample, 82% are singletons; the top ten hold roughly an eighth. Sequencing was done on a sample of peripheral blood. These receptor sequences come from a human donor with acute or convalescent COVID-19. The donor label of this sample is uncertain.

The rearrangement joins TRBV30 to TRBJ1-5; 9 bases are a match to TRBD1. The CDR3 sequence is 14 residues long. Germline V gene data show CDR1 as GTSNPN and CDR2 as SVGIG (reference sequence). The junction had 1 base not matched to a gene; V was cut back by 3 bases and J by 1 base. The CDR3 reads CAWRGTGSNQPQHF. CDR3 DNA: TGTGCCTGGAGGGGGACAGGGAGCAATCAGCCCCAGCATTTT.

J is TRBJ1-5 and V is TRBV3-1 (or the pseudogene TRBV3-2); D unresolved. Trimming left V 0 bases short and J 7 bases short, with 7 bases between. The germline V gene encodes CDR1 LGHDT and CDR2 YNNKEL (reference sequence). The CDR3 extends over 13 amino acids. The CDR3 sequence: CASSQDTGQPQHF. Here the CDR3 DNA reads TGTGCCAGCAGCCAAGATACGGGACAGCCCCAGCATTTT.

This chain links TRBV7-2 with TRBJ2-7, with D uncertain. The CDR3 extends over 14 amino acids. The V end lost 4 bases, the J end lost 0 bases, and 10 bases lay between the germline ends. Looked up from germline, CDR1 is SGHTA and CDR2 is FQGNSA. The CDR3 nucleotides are TGTGCCAGCAGCTCCACTGCGAGCTCCTACGAGCAGTACTTC. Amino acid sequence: CASSSTASSYEQYF.

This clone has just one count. CDR3 loop: CATSRDPPTVPPSTDTQYF. The CDR3 coding sequence is TGTGCCACCAGCAGAGATCCACCTACAGTTCCACCTAGCACAGATACGCAGTATTTT. The J gene is TRBJ2-3, the V gene TRBV15; D remains ambiguous. V lost 0 bases to trimming and J lost 0 bases, with 19 bases between them. The CDR3 consists of 19 residues. The germline gives CDR1 LNHNV, CDR2 YYDKDF (reference sequence).

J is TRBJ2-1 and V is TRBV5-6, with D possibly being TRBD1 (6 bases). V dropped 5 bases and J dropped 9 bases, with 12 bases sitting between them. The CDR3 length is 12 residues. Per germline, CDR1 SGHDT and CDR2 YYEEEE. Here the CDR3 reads CASRFLGGEQFF. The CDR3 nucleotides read TGTGCCAGCAGGTTCCTAGGGGGTGAGCAGTTCTTC.

CDR3 protein: CASSEMAGGGREQYF. For the CDR3, the DNA is TGCGCCAGCAGTGAAATGGCAGGGGGCGGACGCGAGCAGTACTTC. V and J are TRBV10-2 and TRBJ2-7; TRBD1 aligns across 8 bases. V shed 3 bases, J shed 6 bases, and the junction held 10 bases outside the gene matches. This CDR3 spans 15 amino acids. Germline V gene lookup returns CDR1 WSHSY and CDR2 SAAADI.

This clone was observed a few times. The CDR3 spells CASSFPGGEYNEQFF. CDR3 nucleotide sequence: TGTGCCAGCAGCTTCCCGGGTGGCGAATACAATGAGCAGTTCTTC. The chain recombines TRBV7-9 with TRBJ2-1; D is unresolved. The CDR3 is 15 amino acids. V was pared by 3 bases and J by 4 bases, with 13 bases between. The germline V gene has CDR1 SEHNR and CDR2 FQNEAQ (reference sequence).

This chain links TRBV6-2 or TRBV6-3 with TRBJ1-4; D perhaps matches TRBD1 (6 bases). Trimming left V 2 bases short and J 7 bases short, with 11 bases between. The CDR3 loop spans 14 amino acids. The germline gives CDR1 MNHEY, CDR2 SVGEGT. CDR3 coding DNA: TGTGCCAGCAGTTACCAGGGGCCGATTGAAAAACTGTTTTTT. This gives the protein CASSYQGPIEKLFF.

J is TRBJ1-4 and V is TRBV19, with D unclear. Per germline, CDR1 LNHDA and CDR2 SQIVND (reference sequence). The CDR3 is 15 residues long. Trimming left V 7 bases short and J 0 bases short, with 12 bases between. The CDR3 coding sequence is TGTGCCAGTAAGGAAAGCGGAGCAACTAATGAAAAACTGTTTTTT. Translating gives CASKESGATNEKLFF.

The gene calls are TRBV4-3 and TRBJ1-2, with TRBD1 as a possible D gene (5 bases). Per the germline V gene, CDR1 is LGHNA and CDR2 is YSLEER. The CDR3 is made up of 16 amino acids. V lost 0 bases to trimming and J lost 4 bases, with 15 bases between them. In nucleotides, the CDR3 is TGCGCCAGCAGCCAAGATTTGAAGGGGAAAGGCTATGGCTACACCTTC. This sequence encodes CASSQDLKGKGYGYTF.